The clone carrying this T cell receptor (beta chain) has just a few counts. The sample is drawn from a study of blood T cell repertoires in COVID-19. Study context: PBMCs, B-cell-depleted T cells, or T cells provided the cDNA or gDNA that made up the material.

Researchers sorted participants into cohorts using their self-reported clinical history. Before being deemed recovered, Cohort 3 donors had two negative PCRs, clearance, or symptom resolution. Germline lookup yields CDR1 LNHDA and CDR2 SQIVND (reference sequence). Trimming left V 2 bases short and J 5 bases short, with 16 bases between. The CDR3 contains 16 residues. Methods used by the authors: Estimation of nucleated cell counts was performed using reference gene primer amplification. Profiling relied on immunoSEQ multiplex PCR, and the TCRdb table lists in-frame clones only, not all of them. The DNA was the basis for D and trimming; V, J and clone size are from that table. The data show 310,000 or so clones, roughly 90% seen once.

The sequenced sample was PBMCs or T cells enriched from blood (not recorded which). The receptor comes from a woman aged 18 to 35 who had recovered from COVID-19. This chain uses TRBV19 with TRBJ2-1; D is ambiguous. The CDR3 sequence is CASSIFANSEDNEQFF. Written as DNA, the CDR3 is TGTGCCAGTAGTATATTTGCCAACTCCGAAGACAATGAGCAGTTCTTC.